The 3 T cell receptor beta chains listed next were all sequenced from one sample in a study of cytomegalovirus exposure and HLA in healthy donors. Vbeta (60) and Jbeta (13) primers were used in the PCR. Only in-frame clones appear in the TCRdb table, and some are missing; sequencing was by immunoSEQ multiplex PCR. The sample includes under 200,000 clones, approximately 80% of them seen just once. Sequencing used PBMCs. The receptor source for this set is a male donor in good health and CMV-seropositive.

In nucleotides, the CDR3 is TGTGCCAGCAGCTCACAGGGGGCGCGGGGCACAGATACGCAGTATTTT. This translates into CASSSQGARGTDTQYF. The genes are TRBV7-8 and TRBJ2-3; 9 nucleotides align to TRBD1. Germline V gene data show CDR1 as SGHVS and CDR2 as FQNEAQ. The V gene end was trimmed by 4 bases and the J gene end by 1 base; junction bases not matched to a gene: 6. CDR3 length: 16 residues.

The J gene is TRBJ1-3, the V gene TRBV2; D gene uncertain. V lost 6 bases to trimming and J lost 0 bases, with 21 bases between them. The CDR3 totals 18 residues. Germline loops: CDR1 SNHLY, CDR2 FYNNEI. The CDR3 DNA is TGTGCCAGCAGGGACGACAAAGCGGGCCGCAGCTCTGGAAACACCATATATTTT. Translated, it gives CASRDDKAGRSSGNTIYF.

The chain couples TRBV7-9 to TRBJ2-3, with D perhaps TRBD2 (6 bases). Trimming shortened V by 1 base and J by 6 bases, and 11 bases separated the two germline ends. Germline CDR1 SEHNR, CDR2 FQNEAQ (reference sequence). This CDR3 has 14 amino acids. CDR3 residues: CASSLVGGLDTQYF. For the CDR3, the DNA is TGTGCCAGCAGCTTAGTGGGGGGTTTGGATACGCAGTATTTT.